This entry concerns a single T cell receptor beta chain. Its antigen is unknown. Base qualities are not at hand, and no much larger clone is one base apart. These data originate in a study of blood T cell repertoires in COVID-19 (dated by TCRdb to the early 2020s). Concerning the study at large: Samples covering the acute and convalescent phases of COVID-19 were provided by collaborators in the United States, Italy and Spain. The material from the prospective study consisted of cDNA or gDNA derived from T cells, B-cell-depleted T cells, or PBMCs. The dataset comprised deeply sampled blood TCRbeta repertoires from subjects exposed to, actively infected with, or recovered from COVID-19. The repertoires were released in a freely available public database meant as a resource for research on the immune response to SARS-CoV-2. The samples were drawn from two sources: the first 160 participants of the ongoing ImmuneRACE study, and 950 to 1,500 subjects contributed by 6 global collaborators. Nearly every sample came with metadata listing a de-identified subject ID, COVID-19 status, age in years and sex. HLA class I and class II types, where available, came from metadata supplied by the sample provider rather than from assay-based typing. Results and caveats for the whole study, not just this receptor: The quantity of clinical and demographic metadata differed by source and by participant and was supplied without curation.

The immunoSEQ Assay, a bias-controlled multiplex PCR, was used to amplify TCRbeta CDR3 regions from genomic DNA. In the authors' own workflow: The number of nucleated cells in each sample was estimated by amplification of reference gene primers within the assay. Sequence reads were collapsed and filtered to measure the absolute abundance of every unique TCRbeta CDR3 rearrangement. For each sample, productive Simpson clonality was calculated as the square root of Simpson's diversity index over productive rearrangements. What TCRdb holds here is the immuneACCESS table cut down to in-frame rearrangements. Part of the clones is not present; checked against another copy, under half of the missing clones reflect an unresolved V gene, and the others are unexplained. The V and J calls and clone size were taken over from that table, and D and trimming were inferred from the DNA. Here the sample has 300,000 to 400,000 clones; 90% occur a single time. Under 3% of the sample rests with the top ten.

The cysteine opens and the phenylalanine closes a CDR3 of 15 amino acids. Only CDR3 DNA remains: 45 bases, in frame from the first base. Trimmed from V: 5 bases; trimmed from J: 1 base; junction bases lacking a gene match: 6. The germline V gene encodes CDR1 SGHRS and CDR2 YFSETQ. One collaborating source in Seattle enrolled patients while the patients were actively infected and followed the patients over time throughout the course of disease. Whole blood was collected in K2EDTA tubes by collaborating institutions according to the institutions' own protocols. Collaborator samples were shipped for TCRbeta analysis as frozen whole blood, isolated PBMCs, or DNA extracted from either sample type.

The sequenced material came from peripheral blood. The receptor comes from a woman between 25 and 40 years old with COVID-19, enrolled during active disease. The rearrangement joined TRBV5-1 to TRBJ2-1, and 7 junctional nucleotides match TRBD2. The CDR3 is CASRGGRESYNEQFF. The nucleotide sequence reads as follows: TGCGCCAGCAGAGGTGGGCGGGAGTCCTACAATGAGCAGTTCTTC.